Below, one T cell receptor (beta chain) is given with its context. Its antigen remains unidentified. Base qualities are not recorded, but no much larger clone differs from it by a single base. The library came from PCR. At the Johns Hopkins FTIC core, DNA from the cultured CD4+ T cells underwent TCR sequencing with the Oncomine TCR Beta short-read assay. The QIAamp micro DNA kit was used to extract genomic DNA from the cultured CD4+ T cells. Oncomine TCR Beta libraries from cultured CD4+ T cells were pooled with unique dual indexes and sequenced on an Illumina iSeq 100. The published analysis was carried out like this. Non-productive sequences were removed, and CDR3s that did not start with C, did not end with F or W, or were shorter than 7 amino acids were discarded. Antigen-specific clonotypes were identified using the MANAFEST web application through comparison of peptide-stimulated wells with reference and other culture wells. For a clone to be called positive, the clone needed an FDR below 0.05, an odds ratio above 5, and a productive frequency above 0.1% in at least two of three replicate wells. A clonotype counted as cross-reactive if it showed significant expansion both in the SARS-CoV-2 spike wells and in at least one common cold coronavirus spike condition. Similarity between CDR3 sequences was evaluated in R version 3.6.1 using Levenshtein distances (stringdist) and unrooted phylogenetic trees (ape). The public reads were reanalyzed by TCRdb: fastp trimming at Q25, MiXCR alignment, in-frame beta chains only. Merged by CDR3 protein, the rows form single entries marked with the most common genes and DNA. What appears here as the V and J calls and clone size reflects TCRdb's work, not the paper's. The table for this sample lists 20,000 to 30,000 distinct CDR3 sequences; about 54% of them were counted only once. Around 3% of the sample rests with the top ten.

This specimen belongs to a study of vaccination and CD4 T cells after COVID-19 (dated by TCRdb to about 2022). For the wider study: Every convalescent patient had a positive nasal swab PCR test for SARS-CoV-2, with mild disease in nine patients and severe disease in one. In ten to eleven COVID-19 convalescent patients and several infection-naive healthy vaccine recipients, the spike-specific CD4+ TCR repertoire before mRNA vaccination was compared with the repertoire after mRNA vaccination. The cultures were stimulated with overlapping spike peptide pools from SARS-CoV-2 and from the common cold coronaviruses HCoV-NL63, HCoV-OC43 and HCoV-229E. Two doses of either the Pfizer-BioNTech BNT162b2 vaccine (n=8) or the Moderna mRNA-1273 vaccine (n=2) were administered to participants. In the convalescent cohort there were six males and four females, among whom were two Hispanic individuals, seven Caucasians, two Asians and one multiracial person. In control cultures, a CEFX viral epitope pool was used as positive control, an HIV-1 Nef peptide pool was used as negative control, or no peptide was added. Post-vaccine blood samples were obtained a median of approximately 74 days after the second vaccine dose, with a range of roughly 14 to 241 days. Post-COVID blood samples were collected from convalescent patients a median of roughly 100 days after diagnosis, with a range of about 30 to 180 days.

Study-level results and caveats: The number of convalescent patients in the study was relatively small, and the study did not examine early timepoints following natural infection. Among the post-vaccine SARS-CoV-2-reactive clones in convalescent patients, a median roughly 85% showed up only after vaccination, which suggests vaccine-specific priming. Although the median number of SARS-CoV-2-reactive clonotypes went up from roughly 20 after infection to roughly 40 after vaccination, the increase was not significant. In convalescent patients, nearly all vaccine-specific clones (304 of 307) were found to be mono-reactive for SARS-CoV-2 spike rather than cross-reactive with common cold coronaviruses.

Reading the label with the study, this specimen's treatment or condition is: roughly 11-day PBMC culture with coronavirus spike peptide pools or control peptides (ViraFEST assay). To expand antigen-specific T cells with peptide pools and then pick out the expanded clonotypes through TCR sequencing, the study relied on the ViraFEST assay. The convalescent patients' positive SARS-CoV-2 PCR tests were from March to December 2020, which was before the Alpha, Beta and Delta variants emerged in the United States. PBMCs were cultured at a few million per well in IMDM supplemented with approximately 5.3% human AB serum and around 10 IU/ml IL-2, with about 10 ug/ml peptide pools added. On days 3 and 7, half of the culture medium was replaced with fresh IL-2-containing medium. After approximately eleven days of culture, CD4+ T cells were isolated by negative selection with the EasySep CD4+ T cell isolation kit. PBMCs were separated from whole blood using Ficoll-Paque Plus gradient centrifugation and then either used fresh or cryopreserved at -140C. In general, triplicate wells were set up for every culture condition.

Trimming removed 2 bases from V and 4 bases from J, leaving 14 bases between the germline ends. Based on the germline V gene (reference sequence), the CDR1 and CDR2 sequences are SEHNR and FQNEAQ. Including cysteine and phenylalanine, the CDR3 has 15 amino acids. The sequence is cut down to CDR3 DNA, 45 bases in frame from base 1. The source of this sequence is a human donor who had recovered from COVID-19. The sequenced sample consisted of CD4+ T cells from blood, cultured in vitro. The rearrangement combines TRBV7-9 with TRBJ1-1; there is no confident call for the D gene. In nucleotide form, the sequence is TGTGCCAGCAGCTTACCCGTTTCCGGTGGCACTGAAGCTTTCTTT. Translated, it reads CASSLPVSGGTEAFF.